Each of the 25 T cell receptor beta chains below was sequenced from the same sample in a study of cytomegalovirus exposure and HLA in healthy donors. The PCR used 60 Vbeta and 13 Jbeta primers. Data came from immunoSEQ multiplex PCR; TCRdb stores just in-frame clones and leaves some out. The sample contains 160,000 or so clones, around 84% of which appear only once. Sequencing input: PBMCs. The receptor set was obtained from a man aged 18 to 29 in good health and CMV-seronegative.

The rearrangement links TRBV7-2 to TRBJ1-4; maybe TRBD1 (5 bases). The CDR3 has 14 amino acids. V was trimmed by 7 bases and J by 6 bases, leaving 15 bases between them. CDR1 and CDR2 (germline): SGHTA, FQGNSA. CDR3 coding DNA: TGTGCCAGCACCCAAGGGGCGGGGGATGAAAAACTGTTTTTT. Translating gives CASTQGAGDEKLFF.

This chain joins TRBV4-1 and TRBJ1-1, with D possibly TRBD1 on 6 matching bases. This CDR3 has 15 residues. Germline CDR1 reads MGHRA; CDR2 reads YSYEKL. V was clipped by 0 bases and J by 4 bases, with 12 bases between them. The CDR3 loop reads CASSQDPQGSTEAFF. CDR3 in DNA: TGCGCCAGCAGCCAAGATCCCCAGGGGAGCACTGAAGCTTTCTTT.

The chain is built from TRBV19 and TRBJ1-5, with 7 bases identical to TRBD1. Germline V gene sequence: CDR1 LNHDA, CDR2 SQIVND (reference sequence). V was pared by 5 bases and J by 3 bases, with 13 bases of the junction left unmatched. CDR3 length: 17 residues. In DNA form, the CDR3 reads TGTGCCAGTAGTGCTGGGCTACAGGGGATGGTCAATCAGCCCCAGCATTTT. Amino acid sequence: CASSAGLQGMVNQPQHF.

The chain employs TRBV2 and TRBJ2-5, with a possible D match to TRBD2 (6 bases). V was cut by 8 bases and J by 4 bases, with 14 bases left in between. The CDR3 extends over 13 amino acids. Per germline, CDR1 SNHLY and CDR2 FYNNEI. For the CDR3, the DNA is TGTGCCAGCTCCGGGGGAAGGGGAGAGACCCAGTACTTC. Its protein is CASSGGRGETQYF.

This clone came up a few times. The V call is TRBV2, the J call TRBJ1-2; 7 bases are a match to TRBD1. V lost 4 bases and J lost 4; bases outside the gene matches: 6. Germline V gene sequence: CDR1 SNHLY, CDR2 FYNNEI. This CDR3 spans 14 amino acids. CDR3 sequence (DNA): TGTGCCAGCAGTGGGACAGGCGGAACCTATGGCTACACCTTC. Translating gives CASSGTGGTYGYTF.

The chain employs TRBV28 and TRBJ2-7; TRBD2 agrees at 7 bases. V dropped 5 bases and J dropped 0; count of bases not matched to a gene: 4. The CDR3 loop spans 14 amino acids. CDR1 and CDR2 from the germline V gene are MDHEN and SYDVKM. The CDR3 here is CASSTGLSSYEQYF. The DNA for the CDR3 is TGTGCCAGCAGTACGGGACTAAGCTCCTACGAGCAGTACTTC.

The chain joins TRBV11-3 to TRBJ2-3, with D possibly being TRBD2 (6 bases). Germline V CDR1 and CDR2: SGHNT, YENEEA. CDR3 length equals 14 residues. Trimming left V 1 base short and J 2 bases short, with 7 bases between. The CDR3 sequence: CASSLGGDTDTQYF. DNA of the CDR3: TGTGCCAGCAGCTTAGGCGGGGACACAGATACGCAGTATTTT. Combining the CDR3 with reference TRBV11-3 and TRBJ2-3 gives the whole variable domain EAGVVQSPRYKIIEKKQPVAFWCNPISGHNTLYWYLQNLGQGPELLIRYENEEAVDDSQLPKDRFSAERLKGVDSTLKIQPAELGDSAVYLCASSLGGDTDTQYFGPGTRLTVL.

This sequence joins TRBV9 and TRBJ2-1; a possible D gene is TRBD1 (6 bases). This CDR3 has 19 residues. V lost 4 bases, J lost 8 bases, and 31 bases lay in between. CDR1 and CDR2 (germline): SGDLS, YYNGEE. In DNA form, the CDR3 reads TGTGCCAGCAGCCCCTTCCGCCGGTCCTACAGGGATCCCAAGCATGAGCAGTTCTTC. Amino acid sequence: CASSPFRRSYRDPKHEQFF.

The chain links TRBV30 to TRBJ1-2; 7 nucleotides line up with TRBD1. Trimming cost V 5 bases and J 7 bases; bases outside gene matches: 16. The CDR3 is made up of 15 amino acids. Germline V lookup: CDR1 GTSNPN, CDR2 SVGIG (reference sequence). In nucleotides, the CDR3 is TGTGCCTGGGCTAAATTCCGACAGGGTACCGGTGGCTACACCTTC. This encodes CAWAKFRQGTGGYTF.

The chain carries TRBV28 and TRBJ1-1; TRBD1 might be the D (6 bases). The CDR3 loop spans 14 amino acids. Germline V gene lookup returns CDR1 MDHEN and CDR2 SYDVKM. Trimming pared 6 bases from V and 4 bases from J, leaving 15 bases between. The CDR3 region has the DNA TGTGCCAGCAGAGGGGCAGGGGTTGGCACTGAAGCTTTCTTT. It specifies CASRGAGVGTEAFF.

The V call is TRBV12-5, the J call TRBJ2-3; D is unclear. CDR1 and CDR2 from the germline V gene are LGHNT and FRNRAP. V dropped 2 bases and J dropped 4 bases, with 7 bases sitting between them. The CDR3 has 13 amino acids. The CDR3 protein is CASGLLPSDTQYF. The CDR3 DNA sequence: TGTGCTAGTGGTTTGCTACCTTCAGATACGCAGTATTTT.

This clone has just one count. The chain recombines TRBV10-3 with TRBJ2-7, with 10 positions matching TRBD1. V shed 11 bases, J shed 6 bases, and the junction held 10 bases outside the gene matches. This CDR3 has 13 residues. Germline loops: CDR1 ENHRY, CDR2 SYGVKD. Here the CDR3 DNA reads TGTGCCGTGTCCGGGACAGGGGAAAGCGAGCAGTACTTC. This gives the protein CAVSGTGESEQYF.

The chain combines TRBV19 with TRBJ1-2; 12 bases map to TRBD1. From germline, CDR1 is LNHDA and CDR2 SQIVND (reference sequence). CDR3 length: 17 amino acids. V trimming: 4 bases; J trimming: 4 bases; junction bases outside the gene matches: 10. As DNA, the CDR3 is TGTGCCAGTAGTACCCCGGGGACAGGGGGCGCGGGCTATGGCTACACCTTC. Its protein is CASSTPGTGGAGYGYTF.

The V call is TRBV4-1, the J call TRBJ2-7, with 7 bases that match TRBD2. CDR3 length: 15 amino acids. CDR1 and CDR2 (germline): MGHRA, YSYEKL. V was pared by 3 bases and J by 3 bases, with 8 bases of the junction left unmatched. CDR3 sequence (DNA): TGCGCCAGCAGCCAGGACCCTGGGGGGGTCTACGAGCAGTACTTC. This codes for CASSQDPGGVYEQYF.

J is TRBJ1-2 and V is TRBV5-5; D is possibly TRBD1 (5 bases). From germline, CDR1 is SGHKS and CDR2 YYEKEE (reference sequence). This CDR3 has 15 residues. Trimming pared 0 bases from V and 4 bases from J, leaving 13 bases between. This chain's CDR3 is CASSLGGRAIYGYTF. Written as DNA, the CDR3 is TGTGCCAGCAGCTTGGGTGGCAGGGCCATCTATGGCTACACCTTC.

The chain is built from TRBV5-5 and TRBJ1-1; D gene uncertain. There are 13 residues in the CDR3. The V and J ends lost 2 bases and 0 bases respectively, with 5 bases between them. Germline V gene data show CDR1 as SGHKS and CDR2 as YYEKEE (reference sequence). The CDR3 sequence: CASSFYMNTEAFF. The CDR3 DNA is TGTGCCAGCAGCTTCTATATGAACACTGAAGCTTTCTTT.

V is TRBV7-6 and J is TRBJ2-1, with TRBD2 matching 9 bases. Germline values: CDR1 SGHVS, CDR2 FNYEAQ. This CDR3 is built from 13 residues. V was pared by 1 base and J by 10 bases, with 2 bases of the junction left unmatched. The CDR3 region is CASSLGREGEQFF. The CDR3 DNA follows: TGTGCCAGCAGCTTAGGGCGGGAGGGAGAGCAGTTCTTC.

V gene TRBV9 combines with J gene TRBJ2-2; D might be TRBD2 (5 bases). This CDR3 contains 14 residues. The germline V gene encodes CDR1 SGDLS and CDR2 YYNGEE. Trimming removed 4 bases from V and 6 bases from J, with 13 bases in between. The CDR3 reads CASSLTQAAGELFF. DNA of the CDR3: TGTGCCAGCAGCTTGACCCAAGCGGCCGGGGAGCTGTTTTTT.

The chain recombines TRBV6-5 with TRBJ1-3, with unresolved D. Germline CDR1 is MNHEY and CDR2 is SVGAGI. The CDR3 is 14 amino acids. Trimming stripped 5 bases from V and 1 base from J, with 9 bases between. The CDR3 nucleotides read TGTGCCAGCAGTCTGCGCGAATCTGGAAACACCATATATTTT. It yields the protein CASSLRESGNTIYF.

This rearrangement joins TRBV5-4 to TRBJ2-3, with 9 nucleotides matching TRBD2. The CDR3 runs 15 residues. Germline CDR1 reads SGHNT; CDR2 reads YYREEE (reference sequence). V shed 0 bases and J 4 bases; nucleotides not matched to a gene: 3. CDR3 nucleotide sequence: TGTGCCAGCAGCTTGGCTAGCGGGGTACCAGATACGCAGTATTTT. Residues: CASSLASGVPDTQYF.

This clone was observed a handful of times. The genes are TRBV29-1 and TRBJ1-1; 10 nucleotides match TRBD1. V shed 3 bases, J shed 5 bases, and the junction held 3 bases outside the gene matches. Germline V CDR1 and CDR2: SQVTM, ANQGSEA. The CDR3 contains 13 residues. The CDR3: CSVDGQGETEAFF. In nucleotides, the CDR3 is TGCAGCGTTGACGGACAGGGGGAAACTGAAGCTTTCTTT. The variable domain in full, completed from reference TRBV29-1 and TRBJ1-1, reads SAVISQKPSRDICQRGTSLTIQCQVDSQVTMMFWYRQQPGQSLTLIATANQGSEATYESGFVIDKFPISRPNLTFSTLTVSNMSPEDSSIYLCSVDGQGETEAFFGQGTRLTVV.

CDR3 bases: TGTGCCAGTAGCAAGCGGACCTCCCAAGAGACCCAGTACTTC. Protein: CASSKRTSQETQYF. The chain couples TRBV19 to TRBJ2-5; TRBD2 might be the D (5 bases). V lost 6 bases and J 1 base, leaving 12 bases between the germline ends. There are 14 residues in the CDR3. The germline V gene encodes CDR1 LNHDA and CDR2 SQIVND (reference sequence). Combining the CDR3 with reference TRBV19 and TRBJ2-5 gives the whole variable domain DGGITQSPKYLFRKEGQNVTLSCEQNLNHDAMYWYRQDPGQGLRLIYYSQIVNDFQKGDIAEGYSVSREKKESFPLTVTSAQKNPTAFYLCASSKRTSQETQYFGPGTRLLVL.

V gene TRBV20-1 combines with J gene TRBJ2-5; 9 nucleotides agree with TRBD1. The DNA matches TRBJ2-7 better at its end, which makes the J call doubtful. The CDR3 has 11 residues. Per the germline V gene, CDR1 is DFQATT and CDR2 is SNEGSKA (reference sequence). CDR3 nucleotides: TGCAGTGCCGGACAGGGGAGCGAGCAGTACTTC. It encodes CSAGQGSEQYF.

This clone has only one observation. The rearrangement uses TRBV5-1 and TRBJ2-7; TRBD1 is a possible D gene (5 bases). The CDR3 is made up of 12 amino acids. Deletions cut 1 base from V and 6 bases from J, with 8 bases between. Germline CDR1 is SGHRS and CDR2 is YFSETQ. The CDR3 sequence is CASSLQGLEQYF. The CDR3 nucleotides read TGCGCCAGCAGCTTGCAGGGCCTCGAGCAGTACTTC. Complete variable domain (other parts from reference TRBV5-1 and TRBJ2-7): KAGVTQTPRYLIKTRGQQVTLSCSPISGHRSVSWYQQTPGQGLQFLFEYFSETQRNKGNFPGRFSGRQFSNSRSEMNVSTLELGDSALYLCASSLQGLEQYFGPGTRLTVT.

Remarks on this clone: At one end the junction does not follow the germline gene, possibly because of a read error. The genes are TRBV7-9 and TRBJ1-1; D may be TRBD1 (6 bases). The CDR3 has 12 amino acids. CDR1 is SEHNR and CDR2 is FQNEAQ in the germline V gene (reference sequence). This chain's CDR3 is CSSSNDRTEAFF. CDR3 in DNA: TGTTCCAGCAGCAACGACAGGACTGAAGCTTTCTTT. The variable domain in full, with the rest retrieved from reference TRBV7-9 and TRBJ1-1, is DTGVSQNPRHKITKRGQNVTFRCDPISEHNRLYWYRQTLGQGPEFLTYFQNEAQLEKSRLLSDRFSAERPKGSFSTLEIQRTEQGDSAMYLCSSSNDRTEAFFGQGTRLTVV.